Listed below are T cell receptor beta chains from one sample, sequenced in a study of blood T cell repertoires in COVID-19. Libraries were prepared by immunoSEQ multiplex PCR; TCRdb keeps only in-frame clonotypes and omits some of them. Of about 270,000 clones in the sample, about 87% were seen once. Sequences were obtained from PBMCs or T cells enriched from blood (not recorded which). The receptors were sampled from a woman between 50 and 59 years old who had recovered from COVID-19. CDR3s leave out the opening cysteine and the closing phenylalanine or tryptophan. A D gene is named only where the DNA matches it firmly.

d_gene	v_gene	j_gene	CDR3aa
.	TRBV28	TRBJ1-2	ASSLYQGNYGYT
TRBD2	TRBV28	TRBJ2-1	ASSLEGQRERNEQF
.	TRBV27	TRBJ2-7	ASRGPLTGPKTYEQY
.	TRBV6-5	TRBJ1-6	ASRSPWTDNSPLH
TRBD1	TRBV5-1	TRBJ1-5	ASSLSTGGHQPQH
TRBD2	TRBV19	TRBJ2-7	ASSIVRTSNEQY
.	TRBV6-2/TRBV6-3	TRBJ2-3	ASSYTARDTQY
TRBD2	TRBV2	TRBJ2-3	ASSEGMLAGANTQY
.	TRBV27	TRBJ2-1	ASLGHGLSYNEQF
.	TRBV7-2	TRBJ1-2	ASSPRTLGFYGYT
.	TRBV28	TRBJ1-5	ASSWANQPQH
.	TRBV5-8	TRBJ2-5	ASSSGDRYQETQY
TRBD1	TRBV4-1	TRBJ1-4	ASSHRAGGGEKLF
TRBD1	TRBV3-1/TRBV3-2	TRBJ1-5	ASSQGTGLQPQH
.	TRBV27	TRBJ2-4	ASSPTSGSMAKNIQY
TRBD1	TRBV28	TRBJ1-2	ASSLSGTGVPRTRGYGYT
TRBD2	TRBV4-3	TRBJ2-7	ASSQDTGGGYSYEQY
.	TRBV7-9	TRBJ2-1	ASSLASYNEQF
.	TRBV2	TRBJ1-2	ASSKTVQGPYGYT
.	TRBV19	TRBJ1-3	ASRNPRGTDSGNTIY
.	TRBV30	TRBJ1-6	ALRPGSFVSPLH
.	TRBV4-3	TRBJ1-1	ASSQGAETEAF
TRBD2	TRBV6-1	TRBJ2-1	ASSEFPGGSRNEQF